Listed below are T cell receptor beta chains from one sample, sequenced in a study of blood T cell repertoires in COVID-19. The method was immunoSEQ multiplex PCR; TCRdb's version includes in-frame clones alone and lacks a portion of them. The table includes nearly 300,000 clones, over 85% detected once. The source material was PBMCs or T cells enriched from blood (not recorded which). The receptor source for this set is a woman aged 50 to 65 who had been exposed to COVID-19. Both conserved end residues are part of each CDR3.

J gene,V gene,CDR3 protein
TRBJ2-3,TRBV24-1,CATSEMTGGADTQYF
TRBJ1-3,TRBV28,CASITDGEYGNTIYF
TRBJ1-2,TRBV7-2,CASSIRTGGSSYTF
TRBJ1-6,TRBV6-5,CASSPPTGLASPLHF
TRBJ1-1,TRBV7-2,CASRARLDTEAFF
TRBJ2-1,TRBV9,CASSTTGQSYNEQFF
TRBJ1-4,TRBV6-5,CASRSPGQLNEKLFF
TRBJ1-5,TRBV3-1/TRBV3-2,CASSQVQGPSNQPQHF
TRBJ2-7,TRBV7-2,CASTQWRGYEQYF
TRBJ1-6,TRBV5-8,CASSSTGTGVSPLHF
TRBJ1-1,TRBV27,CASMWGGNTEAFF
TRBJ1-1,TRBV18,CASSGQGIGNTEAFF
TRBJ2-7,TRBV5-6,CASSLDQGWREQYF
TRBJ1-1,TRBV7-2,CASSYHGGGIEAFF
TRBJ2-2,TRBV28,CASSPDRANLPGELFF
TRBJ2-5,TRBV5-1,CASSQQGGEETQYF
TRBJ2-3,TRBV5-1,CASSLTMRDTQYF
TRBJ2-2,TRBV28,CASSSSPDRDRRELFF
TRBJ1-3,TRBV7-6,CASSLAAGGGNTIYF
TRBJ1-2,TRBV7-6,CASSSETGGGYTF
TRBJ1-3,TRBV28,CASSLNSGNTIYF
TRBJ2-7,TRBV27,CASSLQWGGEQYF
TRBJ2-1,TRBV18,CASSPWGQGANNEQFF
TRBJ1-2,TRBV4-1,CASSLPGQGVDGYTF
TRBJ2-3,TRBV7-8,CASRRDRYTDTQYF
TRBJ2-5,TRBV7-8,CASSPGLSVETQYF
TRBJ1-2,TRBV28,CASRPNRDYGYTF
TRBJ2-7,TRBV15,CATSSDTYEQYF
TRBJ2-5,TRBV6-5,CASGPGAGRETQYF
TRBJ2-7,TRBV18,CASSPQLAGGDYEQYF
TRBJ2-2,TRBV19,CASSMRRGELFF
TRBJ1-2,TRBV3-1/TRBV3-2,CASSQDVRADYGYTF
TRBJ2-5,TRBV19,CASRPSGGRQETQYF
TRBJ2-7,TRBV5-1,CASSSTGTAAYEQYF
TRBJ1-4,TRBV29-1,CSVDRQGAVPTNEKLFF
TRBJ2-7,TRBV7-9,CASSLAFAGRDSYEQYF
TRBJ2-5,TRBV5-1,CASSLAILAEQETQYF
TRBJ1-6,TRBV7-2,CASSLGGDRYTSYNSPLHF
TRBJ2-2,TRBV30,CAWSVKGSRNTGELFF
TRBJ1-2,TRBV28,CASRPGQGVYTF
TRBJ1-5,TRBV19,CASSIDVTGWQPQHF
TRBJ2-7,TRBV9,CASSVEGQDTYEQYF
TRBJ1-5,TRBV19,CASSGSRWPQHF
TRBJ1-5,TRBV2,CASSEGRDSNQPQHF
TRBJ1-3,TRBV5-1,CASSLVAGSGNTIYF
TRBJ1-2,TRBV10-2,CASSDSFGSRVGGYTF
TRBJ2-7,TRBV3-1/TRBV3-2,CASSPISTGGPYEQYF
TRBJ1-1,TRBV4-1,CASSSPGGSVGNTEAFF
TRBJ1-5,TRBV5-1,CASSPGQGIAPQHF
TRBJ2-5,TRBV12-3/TRBV12-4,CASTPTSGETQYF
TRBJ2-2,TRBV5-6,CASSPQRGGYTGELFF
TRBJ1-4,TRBV28,CASGQPGWRDEKLFF
TRBJ1-4,TRBV5-1,CASSLDGVSNEKLFF
TRBJ2-3,TRBV27,CASSLGGAGAITDTQYF
TRBJ1-2,TRBV29-1,CSVGHQTPYYGYTF
TRBJ1-4,TRBV3-1/TRBV3-2,CASSPRGFGNEKLFF
TRBJ1-3,TRBV7-9,CASSPGGGLFSGNTIYF
TRBJ1-1,TRBV27,CASTKERYKNTEAFF
TRBJ2-3,TRBV3-1/TRBV3-2,CASSVRGTSTDTQYF